These 7 T cell receptor beta chains came from one sample sequenced in a study of T cell repertoires in cytomegalovirus infection. MiXCR, applied by TCRdb to the reads, yields one record per CDR3 protein. The sample holds more than 150,000 distinct CDR3 sequences, about 21% seen once. The sample was PBMCs. These receptor sequences come from a human donor in good health (CMV status not recorded). Some clones in this sample may be carry-over from other donors' samples.

This rearrangement joins TRBV29-1 to TRBJ2-3, with D unresolved. Germline V gene lookup returns CDR1 SQVTM and CDR2 ANQGSEA. This CDR3 comprises 13 residues. The V end lost 5 bases, the J end lost 6 bases, and 15 bases lay between the germline ends. The CDR3 sequence is CSVRVVDPDTQYF. CDR3 coding DNA: TGCAGCGTTAGAGTAGTCGATCCGGATACGCAGTATTTT.

This chain joins TRBV11-2 and TRBJ2-5, with unresolved D. CDR3 length equals 14 residues. The V gene's germline CDR1 is SGHAT and CDR2 FQNNGV. With 0 bases removed from V and 5 bases from J, the gap between germline ends came to 10 bases. As DNA, the CDR3 is TGTGCCAGCAGCTTAGAAGTCTCCCTGGAGACCCAGTACTTC. Translated, it gives CASSLEVSLETQYF.

Worth noting for this clonotype: A read error may produce the germline difference seen at one junction end. The V gene is TRBV7-2, the J gene TRBJ2-1; D gene uncertain. CDR1 SGHTA and CDR2 FQGNSA come from the germline V gene. This CDR3 region has 14 residues. The CDR3 sequence is CPSSPRNFYNEQFF. CDR3 coding DNA: TGTCCCAGCAGCCCCCGGAACTTCTACAATGAGCAGTTCTTC.

This clonotype has just a few counts. The rearrangement links TRBV5-4 to TRBJ2-5; D is ambiguous. The germline V and J ends were trimmed by 1 base and 5 bases, with 6 bases remaining between them. Germline lookup yields CDR1 SGHNT and CDR2 YYREEE (reference sequence). This CDR3 contains 12 residues. The CDR3, as DNA: TGTGCCAGCAGCTTGAGAATGGAGACCCAGTACTTC. It is translated as CASSLRMETQYF.

At least ten counts were recorded for this clonotype. V usage is TRBV7-3 and J usage is TRBJ1-3; D gene ambiguous. Germline V gene sequence: CDR1 SGHTA, CDR2 FQGTGA. This CDR3 has 13 amino acids. V was shortened by 5 bases and J by 2 bases, with 7 bases between the two germline ends. The CDR3 loop is CASSEAPGNTIYF. The CDR3 DNA follows: TGTGCCAGCAGCGAGGCCCCTGGAAACACCATATATTTT.

This clonotype was seen only a few times. The rearrangement links TRBV6-1 to TRBJ2-7, with D possibly TRBD1 on 5 matching bases. The CDR3 covers 14 residues. The V gene lost 2 bases and the J gene lost 2 bases, with 10 bases spanning the gap. Germline V gives CDR1 MNHNS, CDR2 SASEGT. DNA of the CDR3: TGTGCCAGCAGTGAACAGACAGTCACCTACGAGCAGTACTTC. It yields the protein CASSEQTVTYEQYF.

This clonotype appeared a few times. This chain links TRBV19 with TRBJ1-3, with D unclear. The ends were cut back, 6 bases at V and 4 bases at J, with 10 bases in the middle. The V gene's germline CDR1 is LNHDA and CDR2 SQIVND (reference sequence). The CDR3 consists of 13 residues. The CDR3 region is CASSSTTGNTIYF. Written as DNA, the CDR3 is TGTGCCAGTAGCTCTACAACGGGAAACACCATATATTTT.